A selection of T cell receptor beta chains follows, all from one sample in a study of T cell repertoires in cytomegalovirus infection. Each CDR3 protein gets one entry after TCRdb re-called the reads with MiXCR. The data show 900,000 to 950,000 distinct CDR3 sequences, around 29% seen once. Their antigens remain unidentified. Sequences were derived from cultured CD8+ T cells from PBMCs, sampled from culture after CMV antigen stimulation. The receptor set was obtained from a human donor in good health (CMV status not recorded). Some clones in this sample may be carry-over from other donors' samples. CDR3s include the opening cysteine and the closing phenylalanine or tryptophan.

v_call: TRBV27; j_call: TRBJ2-3; cdr3_aa: CASSLRLTYTDTQYF
v_call: TRBV6-1; j_call: TRBJ2-7; cdr3_aa: CASSSTLDTSSYEQYF
v_call: TRBV4-1; j_call: TRBJ2-3; cdr3_aa: CASSQDTHSTDTQYF
v_call: TRBV7-9; j_call: TRBJ1-1; cdr3_aa: CASSPPGRTNTEAFF
v_call: TRBV28; j_call: TRBJ1-1; cdr3_aa: CASSFGTVSVEAFF
v_call: TRBV28; j_call: TRBJ1-1; cdr3_aa: CASSPGRANTEAFF
v_call: TRBV7-8; j_call: TRBJ2-1; cdr3_aa: CASSSWGGNNEQFF
v_call: TRBV12-3/TRBV12-4; j_call: TRBJ2-3; cdr3_aa: CASSFTPGQGRRDTQYF
v_call: TRBV7-6; j_call: TRBJ2-4; cdr3_aa: CASSSTNPLRAKNIQYF
v_call: TRBV27; j_call: TRBJ1-6; cdr3_aa: CASSSIQTGGNSPLHF
v_call: TRBV4-2; j_call: TRBJ2-7; cdr3_aa: CASSQDRGRSNEQYF
v_call: TRBV6-1; j_call: TRBJ2-7; cdr3_aa: CASSEFLGRTTYEQYF
v_call: TRBV5-6; j_call: TRBJ2-1; cdr3_aa: CASSLLSFEQFF
v_call: TRBV6-1; j_call: TRBJ2-3; cdr3_aa: CASILVGGAADTQYF
v_call: TRBV7-2; j_call: TRBJ2-7; cdr3_aa: CASSLVGSYSYEQYF
v_call: TRBV6-6; j_call: TRBJ2-3; cdr3_aa: CASSPYIAGGPTDTQYF
v_call: TRBV6-2/TRBV6-3; j_call: TRBJ1-5; cdr3_aa: CASSYGGVGRPQHF
v_call: TRBV7-6; j_call: TRBJ2-7; cdr3_aa: CASSLSSGGIEQYF
v_call: TRBV27; j_call: TRBJ1-2; cdr3_aa: CASTSGTGRGYGYTF
v_call: TRBV12-3/TRBV12-4; j_call: TRBJ1-1; cdr3_aa: CASSLGTGGNTEAFF
v_call: TRBV10-3; j_call: TRBJ2-1; cdr3_aa: CAIKGQGEDEQFF
v_call: TRBV12-3/TRBV12-4; j_call: TRBJ1-2; cdr3_aa: CANSFGHSRGTGGYTF
v_call: TRBV5-4; j_call: TRBJ2-2; cdr3_aa: CASSLNAGMNTGELFF
v_call: TRBV6-5; j_call: TRBJ2-2; cdr3_aa: CASSYSVNAPLKDNTGELFF
v_call: TRBV7-2; j_call: TRBJ1-1; cdr3_aa: CASSLDPGWNTEAFF
v_call: TRBV4-1; j_call: TRBJ2-3; cdr3_aa: CASSQVVAGGLTDTQYF
v_call: TRBV7-9; j_call: TRBJ1-2; cdr3_aa: CASVAGTDNYGYTF
v_call: TRBV2; j_call: TRBJ1-4; cdr3_aa: CASRDRGNEKLFF
v_call: TRBV4-3; j_call: TRBJ2-1; cdr3_aa: CASSTNRERNNEQFF
v_call: TRBV19; j_call: TRBJ1-2; cdr3_aa: CATWREPGKHGYTF
v_call: TRBV2; j_call: TRBJ2-2; cdr3_aa: CASSNPGELFF
v_call: TRBV24-1; j_call: TRBJ2-5; cdr3_aa: CATSDLEQGQETQYF
v_call: TRBV4-1; j_call: TRBJ1-2; cdr3_aa: CASSQEQGQALGYGYTF
v_call: TRBV12-3/TRBV12-4; j_call: TRBJ2-2; cdr3_aa: CASSLPGGAEKLFF
v_call: TRBV2; j_call: TRBJ1-2; cdr3_aa: CASIRTDYGYTF
v_call: TRBV7-3; j_call: TRBJ2-2; cdr3_aa: CASSSHSTGELFF
v_call: TRBV6-5; j_call: TRBJ2-5; cdr3_aa: CASSYSPLAGDVQETQYF
v_call: TRBV9; j_call: TRBJ2-1; cdr3_aa: CASSVESPESISYNEQFF
v_call: TRBV7-6; j_call: TRBJ2-7; cdr3_aa: CASSLGPASYEQYF
v_call: TRBV27; j_call: TRBJ2-1; cdr3_aa: CASTLNGLAGTSYNEQFF
v_call: TRBV12-3/TRBV12-4; j_call: TRBJ2-1; cdr3_aa: CASSPSRDRAHNEQFF
v_call: TRBV6-5; j_call: TRBJ2-3; cdr3_aa: CASREEVVDTQYF
v_call: TRBV7-2; j_call: TRBJ2-5; cdr3_aa: CASSSSGGRGRVGETQYF
v_call: TRBV7-6; j_call: TRBJ2-2; cdr3_aa: CVSSREKRGTPRGLFF
v_call: TRBV4-3; j_call: TRBJ2-3; cdr3_aa: CASSQERDTQYF
v_call: TRBV6-5; j_call: TRBJ2-2; cdr3_aa: CASSRTSGGSGTGELFF
v_call: TRBV7-9; j_call: TRBJ2-3; cdr3_aa: CASSSPEGWEAGKADTQYF
v_call: TRBV7-6; j_call: TRBJ1-1; cdr3_aa: CASSSLGQWGQKNTEAFF
v_call: TRBV7-2; j_call: TRBJ1-3; cdr3_aa: CASSFGDRPELGNTIYF
v_call: TRBV28; j_call: TRBJ1-1; cdr3_aa: CASRTLGRSEAFF
v_call: TRBV6-5; j_call: TRBJ2-4; cdr3_aa: CASFGVQLASGNIQYF
v_call: TRBV15; j_call: TRBJ2-5; cdr3_aa: CATSTTGGEYNQETQYF
v_call: TRBV5-4; j_call: TRBJ2-5; cdr3_aa: CASSWGQGEETQYF
v_call: TRBV12-3/TRBV12-4; j_call: TRBJ2-7; cdr3_aa: CASSSPNWDEQYF